The subject of this entry is one TCR beta chain. The sample originates from a study of shared clonotypes between healthy human individuals. Profiling relied on immunoSEQ multiplex PCR, and the TCRdb table lists in-frame clones only, not all of them. The sample lists some 1,600,000 clones, 95% to 99% occurring once. CDR1 SNHLY and CDR2 FYNNEI come from the germline V gene. Trimming cost V 2 bases and J 3 bases; bases outside gene matches: 16. This CDR3 spans 20 amino acids. The sequenced sample consisted of naive CD4+ T cells sorted from blood. Noted subset: CD45RA+ positively selected. The chain has TRBV2 and TRBJ2-1; 10 positions agree with TRBD2. The receptor was derived from a man younger than 45 in good health. The CDR3 nucleotides read TGTGCCAGCAGTGAACCGGGCAGAGGCGGAGCGGGAGGGGGCTACAATGAGCAGTTCTTC. Its translation: CASSEPGRGGAGGGYNEQFF.